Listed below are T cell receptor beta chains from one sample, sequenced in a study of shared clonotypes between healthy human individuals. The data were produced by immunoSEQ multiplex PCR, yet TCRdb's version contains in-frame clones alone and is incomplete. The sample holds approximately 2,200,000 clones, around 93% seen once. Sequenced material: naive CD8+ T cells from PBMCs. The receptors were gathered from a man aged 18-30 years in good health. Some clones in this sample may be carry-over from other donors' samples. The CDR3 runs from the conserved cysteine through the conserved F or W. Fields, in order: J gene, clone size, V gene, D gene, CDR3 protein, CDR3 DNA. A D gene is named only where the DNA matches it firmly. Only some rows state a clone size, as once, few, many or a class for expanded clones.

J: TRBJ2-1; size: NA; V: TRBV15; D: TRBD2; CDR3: CATSGTSGRPNEQFF; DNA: TGTGCCACCAGCGGTACTAGCGGGAGGCCAAATGAGCAGTTCTTC
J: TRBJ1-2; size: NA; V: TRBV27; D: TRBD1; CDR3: CASRPGGVGYGYTF; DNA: TGTGCCAGCAGACCAGGGGGCGTTGGCTATGGCTACACCTTC
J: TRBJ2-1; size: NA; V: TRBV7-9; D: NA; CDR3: CASSLGSSHDINHEQFF; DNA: TGTGCCAGCAGCTTAGGGTCTAGCCATGACATTAACCATGAGCAGTTCTTC
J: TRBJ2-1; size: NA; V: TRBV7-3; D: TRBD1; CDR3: CASSLRTGVYNEQFF; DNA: TGTGCCAGCAGCTTAAGGACAGGGGTCTACAATGAGCAGTTCTTC
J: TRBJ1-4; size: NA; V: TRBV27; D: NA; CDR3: CASSPASGEKLFF; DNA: TGTGCCAGCAGTCCGGCGTCGGGCGAAAAACTGTTTTTT
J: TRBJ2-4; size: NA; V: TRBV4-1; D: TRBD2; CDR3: CASSQPGGKNIQYF; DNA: TGCGCCAGCAGCCAGCCGGGAGGGAAAAACATTCAGTACTTC
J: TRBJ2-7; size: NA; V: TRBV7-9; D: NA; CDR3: CASSRDGEQYF; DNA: TGTGCCAGCAGCCGGGATGGCGAGCAGTACTTC
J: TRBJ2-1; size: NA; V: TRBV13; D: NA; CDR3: CASSLRGGPLYNEQFF; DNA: TGTGCCAGCAGCTTAAGGGGCGGTCCTCTCTACAATGAGCAGTTCTTC
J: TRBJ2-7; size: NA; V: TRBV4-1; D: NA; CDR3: CASSQMPRYEQYF; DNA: TGCGCCAGCAGCCAAATGCCGCGCTACGAGCAGTACTTC
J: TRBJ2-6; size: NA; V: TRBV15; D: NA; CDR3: CATREGAGANVLTF; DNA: TGTGCCACGAGAGAGGGGGCTGGGGCCAACGTCCTGACTTTC
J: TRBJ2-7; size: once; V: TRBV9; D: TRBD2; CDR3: CASSASGTPYEQYF; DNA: TGTGCCAGCAGCGCGAGCGGGACTCCCTACGAGCAGTACTTC
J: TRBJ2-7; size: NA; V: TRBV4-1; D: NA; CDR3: CASSQTEGYYEQYF; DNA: TGCGCCAGCAGCCAGACCGAGGGTTACTACGAGCAGTACTTC
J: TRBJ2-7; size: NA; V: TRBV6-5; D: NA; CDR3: CASSYSYRPRTYEQYF; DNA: TGTGCCAGCAGTTACTCTTACAGACCGAGGACCTACGAGCAGTACTTC
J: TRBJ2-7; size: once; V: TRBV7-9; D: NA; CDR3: CASSPGGPYEQYF; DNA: TGTGCCAGCAGCCCCGGAGGGCCCTACGAGCAGTACTTC
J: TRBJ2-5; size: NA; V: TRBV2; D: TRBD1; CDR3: CASSEPGTGGRRKETQYF; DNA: TGTGCCAGCAGCGAACCTGGGACAGGGGGCAGAAGAAAAGAGACCCAGTACTTC
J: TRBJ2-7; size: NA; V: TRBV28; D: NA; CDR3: CASSLKGTEQYF; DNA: TGTGCCAGCAGTTTAAAGGGGACCGAGCAGTACTTC
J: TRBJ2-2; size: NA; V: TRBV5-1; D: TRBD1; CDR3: CASSRPRDRGTGELFF; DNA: TGCGCCAGCAGCCGTCCTCGGGACAGGGGAACCGGGGAGCTGTTTTTT
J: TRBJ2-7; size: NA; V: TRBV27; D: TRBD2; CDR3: CASRNRGLAGYEQYF; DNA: TGTGCCAGCCGTAACCGTGGACTAGCGGGATACGAGCAGTACTTC
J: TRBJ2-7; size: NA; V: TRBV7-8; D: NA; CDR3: CASSLGRAYEQYF; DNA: TGTGCCAGCAGCTTGGGGAGAGCCTACGAGCAGTACTTC
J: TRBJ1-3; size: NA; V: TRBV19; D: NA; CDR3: CASSAGPGGNTIYF; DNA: TGTGCCAGTAGTGCCGGACCTGGAGGAAACACCATATATTTT
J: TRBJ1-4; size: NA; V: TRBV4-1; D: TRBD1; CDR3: CASSQVWAGGISNEKLFF; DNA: TGCGCCAGCAGCCAAGTTTGGGCAGGGGGCATATCTAATGAAAAACTGTTTTTT
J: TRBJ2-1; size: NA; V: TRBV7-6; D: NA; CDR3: CASTNEGLINEQFF; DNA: TGTGCCAGCACCAATGAGGGACTGATCAATGAGCAGTTCTTC
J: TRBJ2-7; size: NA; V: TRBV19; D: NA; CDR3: CASSIQGRSSYEQYF; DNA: TGTGCCAGTAGTATCCAGGGACGGAGCTCCTACGAGCAGTACTTC
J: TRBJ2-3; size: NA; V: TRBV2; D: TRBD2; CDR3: CASSEEVPRTSGSWADTQYF; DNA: TGTGCCAGCAGTGAAGAGGTCCCGAGGACTAGCGGGAGTTGGGCAGATACGCAGTATTTT
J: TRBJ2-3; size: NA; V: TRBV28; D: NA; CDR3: CASSFLGGDTQYF; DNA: TGTGCCAGCAGTTTCCTAGGAGGAGATACGCAGTATTTT
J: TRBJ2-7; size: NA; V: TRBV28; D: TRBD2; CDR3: CASSIGTSGAYEQYF; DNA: TGTGCCAGCAGTATCGGGACTAGCGGGGCCTACGAGCAGTACTTC